This T cell receptor beta chain is drawn from a study of T cell responses to AZD1222 COVID-19 vaccine. Clones were read by immunoSEQ multiplex PCR, and TCRdb kept only the in-frame ones, dropping some. The sample lists 100,000 to 150,000 clones; 85% to 95% were seen once. J lost 6 bases, V lost 3 bases, and 16 bases had no gene match. The CDR3 has 17 amino acids. Germline V gene sequence: CDR1 SGHRS, CDR2 YFSETQ. This sequence was found in an adult in good health. The starting material was peripheral blood, obtained on day 0 of AZD1222 vaccination. V gene TRBV5-1 combines with J gene TRBJ2-7; the match to TRBD2 covers 9 bases. CDR3 sequence: CASSSLGGGAGGGEQYF. The CDR3 region has the DNA TGCGCCAGCAGCTCCCTTGGGGGTGGAGCGGGAGGTGGCGAGCAGTACTTC.